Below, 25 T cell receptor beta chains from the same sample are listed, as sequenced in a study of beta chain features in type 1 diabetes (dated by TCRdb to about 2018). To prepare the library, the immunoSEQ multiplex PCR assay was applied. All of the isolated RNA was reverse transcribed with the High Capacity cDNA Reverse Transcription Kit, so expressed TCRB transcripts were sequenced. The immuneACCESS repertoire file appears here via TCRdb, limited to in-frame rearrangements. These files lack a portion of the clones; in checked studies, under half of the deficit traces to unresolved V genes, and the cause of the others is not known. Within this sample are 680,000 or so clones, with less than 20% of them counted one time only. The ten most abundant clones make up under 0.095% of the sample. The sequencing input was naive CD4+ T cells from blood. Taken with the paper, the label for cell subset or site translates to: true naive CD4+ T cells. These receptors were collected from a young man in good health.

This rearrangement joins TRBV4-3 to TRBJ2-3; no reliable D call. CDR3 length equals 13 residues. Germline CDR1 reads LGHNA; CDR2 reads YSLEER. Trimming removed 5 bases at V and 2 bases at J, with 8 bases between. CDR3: CASSYSFTDTQYF. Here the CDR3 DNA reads TGCGCCAGCAGCTACTCTTTCACAGATACGCAGTATTTT.

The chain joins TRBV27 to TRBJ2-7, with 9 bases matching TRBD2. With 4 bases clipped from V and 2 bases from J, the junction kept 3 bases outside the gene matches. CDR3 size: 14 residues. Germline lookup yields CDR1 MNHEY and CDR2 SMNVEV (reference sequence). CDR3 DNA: TGTGCCAGCAGTTCTAGCGGGATTCCCTACGAGCAGTACTTC. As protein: CASSSSGIPYEQYF.

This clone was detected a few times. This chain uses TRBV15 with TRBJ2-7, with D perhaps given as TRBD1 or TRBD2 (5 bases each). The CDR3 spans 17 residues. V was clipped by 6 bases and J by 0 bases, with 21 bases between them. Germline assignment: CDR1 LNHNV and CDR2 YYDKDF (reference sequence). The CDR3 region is CATRIEGRGAGSYEQYF. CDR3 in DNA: TGTGCCACCAGAATTGAGGGGCGAGGGGCCGGCTCCTACGAGCAGTACTTC.

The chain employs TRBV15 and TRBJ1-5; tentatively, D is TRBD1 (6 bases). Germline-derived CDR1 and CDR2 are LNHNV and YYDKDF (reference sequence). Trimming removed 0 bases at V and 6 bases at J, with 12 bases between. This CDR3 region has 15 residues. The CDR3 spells CATSRESGEGQPQHF. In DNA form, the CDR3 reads TGTGCCACCAGCAGAGAGTCAGGGGAAGGTCAGCCCCAGCATTTT.

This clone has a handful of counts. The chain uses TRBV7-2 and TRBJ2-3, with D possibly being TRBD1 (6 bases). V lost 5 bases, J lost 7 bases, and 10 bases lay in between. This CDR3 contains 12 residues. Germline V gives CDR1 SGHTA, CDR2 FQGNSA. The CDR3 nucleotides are TGTGCCAGCAGCCGGGACATAAATACGCAGTATTTT. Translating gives CASSRDINTQYF.

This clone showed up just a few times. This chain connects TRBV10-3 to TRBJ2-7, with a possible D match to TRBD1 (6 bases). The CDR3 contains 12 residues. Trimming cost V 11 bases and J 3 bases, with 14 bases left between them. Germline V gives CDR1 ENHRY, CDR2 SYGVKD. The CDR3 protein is CAVQGTDYEQYF. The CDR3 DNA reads TGTGCCGTACAGGGAACGGACTACGAGCAGTACTTC.

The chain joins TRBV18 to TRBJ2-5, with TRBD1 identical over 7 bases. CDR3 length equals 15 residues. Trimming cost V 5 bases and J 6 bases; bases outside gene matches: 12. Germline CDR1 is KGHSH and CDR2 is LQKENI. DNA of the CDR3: TGTGCCAGCTCAGCAGTTTTACAGGGGCGGAAGACCCAGTACTTC. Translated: CASSAVLQGRKTQYF.

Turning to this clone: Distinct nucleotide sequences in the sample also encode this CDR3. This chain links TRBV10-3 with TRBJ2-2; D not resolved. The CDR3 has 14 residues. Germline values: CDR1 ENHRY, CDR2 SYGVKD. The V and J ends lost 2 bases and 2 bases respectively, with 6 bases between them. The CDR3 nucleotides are TGTGCCATCAGTGAGAGAGTTAACACCGGGGAGCTGTTTTTT. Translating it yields CAISERVNTGELFF.

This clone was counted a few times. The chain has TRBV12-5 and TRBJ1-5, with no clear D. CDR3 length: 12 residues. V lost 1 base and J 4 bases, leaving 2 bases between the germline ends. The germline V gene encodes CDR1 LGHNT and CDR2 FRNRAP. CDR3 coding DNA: TGTGCTAGTGGTTTGGCGAATCAGCCCCAGCATTTT. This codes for CASGLANQPQHF.

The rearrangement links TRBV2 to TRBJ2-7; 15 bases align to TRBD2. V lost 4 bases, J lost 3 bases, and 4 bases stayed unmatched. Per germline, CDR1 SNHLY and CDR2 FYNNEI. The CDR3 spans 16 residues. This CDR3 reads CASSGGLAGGYYEQYF. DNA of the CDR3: TGTGCCAGCAGTGGGGGACTAGCGGGAGGTTACTACGAGCAGTACTTC.

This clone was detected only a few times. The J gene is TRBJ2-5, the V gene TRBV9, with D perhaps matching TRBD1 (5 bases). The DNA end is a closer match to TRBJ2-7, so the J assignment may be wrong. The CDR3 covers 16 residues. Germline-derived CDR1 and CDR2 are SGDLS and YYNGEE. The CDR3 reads CASSVGPAATVYEQYF. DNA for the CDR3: TGTGCCAGCAGCGTAGGCCCCGCCGCGACAGTGTACGAGCAGTACTTC.

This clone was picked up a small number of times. CDR3: CAISESVSGNTIYF. The CDR3 DNA reads as TGTGCCATCAGTGAGTCAGTCTCTGGAAACACCATATATTTT. The chain couples TRBV10-3 to TRBJ1-3; D uncertain. The CDR3 length is 14 residues. Per the germline V gene, CDR1 is ENHRY and CDR2 is SYGVKD. V lost 0 bases to trimming and J lost 0 bases, with 3 bases between them.

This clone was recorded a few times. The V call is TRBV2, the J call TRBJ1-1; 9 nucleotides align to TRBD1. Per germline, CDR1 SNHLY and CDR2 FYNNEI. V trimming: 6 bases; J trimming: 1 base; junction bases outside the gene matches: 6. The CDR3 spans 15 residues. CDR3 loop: CASSDPGQGNTEAFF. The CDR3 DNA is TGTGCCAGCAGCGATCCGGGACAGGGGAACACTGAAGCTTTCTTT.

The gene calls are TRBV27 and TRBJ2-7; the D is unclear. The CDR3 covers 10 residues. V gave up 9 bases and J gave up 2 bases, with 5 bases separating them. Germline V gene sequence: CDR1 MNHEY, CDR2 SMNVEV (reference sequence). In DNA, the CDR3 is TGTGCCAGTGGAACCTACGAGCAGTACTTC. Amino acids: CASGTYEQYF.

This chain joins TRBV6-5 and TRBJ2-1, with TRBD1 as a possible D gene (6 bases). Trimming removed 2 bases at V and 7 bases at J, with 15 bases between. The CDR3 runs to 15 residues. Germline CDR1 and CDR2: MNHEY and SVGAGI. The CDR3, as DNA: TGTGCCAGCAGTTACCCAGGGGCTGGGGCTAATGAGCAGTTCTTC. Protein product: CASSYPGAGANEQFF.

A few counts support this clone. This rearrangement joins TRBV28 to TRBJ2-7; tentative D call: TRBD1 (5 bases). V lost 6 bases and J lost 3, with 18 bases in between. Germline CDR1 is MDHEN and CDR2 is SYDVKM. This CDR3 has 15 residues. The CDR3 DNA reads TGTGCCAGCAGCCCAGGGTTTATCCTCATCTACGAGCAGTACTTC. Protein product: CASSPGFILIYEQYF.

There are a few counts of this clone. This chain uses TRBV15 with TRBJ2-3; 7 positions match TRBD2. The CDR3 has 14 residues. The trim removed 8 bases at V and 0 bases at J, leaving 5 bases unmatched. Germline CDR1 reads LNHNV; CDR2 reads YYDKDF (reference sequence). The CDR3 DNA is TGTGCCACCTCGACTAGCCCGAGCACAGATACGCAGTATTTT. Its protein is CATSTSPSTDTQYF.

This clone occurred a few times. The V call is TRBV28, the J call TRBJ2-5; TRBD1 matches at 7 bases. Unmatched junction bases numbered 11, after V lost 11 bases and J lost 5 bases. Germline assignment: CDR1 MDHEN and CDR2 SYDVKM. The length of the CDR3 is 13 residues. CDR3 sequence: CAGSRQGGETQYF. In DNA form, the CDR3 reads TGTGCCGGATCAAGACAGGGCGGGGAGACCCAGTACTTC. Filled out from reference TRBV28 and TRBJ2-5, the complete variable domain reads DVKVTQSSRYLVKRTGEKVFLECVQDMDHENMFWYRQDPGLGLRLIYFSYDVKMKEKGDIPEGYSVSREKKERFSLILESASTNQTSMYLCAGSRQGGETQYFGPGTRLLVL.

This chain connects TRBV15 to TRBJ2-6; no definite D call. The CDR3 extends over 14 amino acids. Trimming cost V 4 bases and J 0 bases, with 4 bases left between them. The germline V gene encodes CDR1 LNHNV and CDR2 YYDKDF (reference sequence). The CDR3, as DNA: TGTGCCACCAGCATTATCTCTGGGGCCAACGTCCTGACTTTC. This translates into CATSIISGANVLTF.

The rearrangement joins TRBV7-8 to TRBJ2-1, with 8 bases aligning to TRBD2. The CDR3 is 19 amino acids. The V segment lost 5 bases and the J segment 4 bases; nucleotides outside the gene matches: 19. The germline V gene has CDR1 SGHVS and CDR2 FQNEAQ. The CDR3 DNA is TGTGCCAGCAGCCCGGTAGCGGGGCCCTTCAACGCGCAATACAATGAGCAGTTCTTC. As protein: CASSPVAGPFNAQYNEQFF.

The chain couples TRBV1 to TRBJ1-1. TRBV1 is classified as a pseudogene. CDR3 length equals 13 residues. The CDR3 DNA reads TGCACCAGCAGCCAAGATAGGATGAAAGAAGCTTTCTTT. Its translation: CTSSQDRMKEAFF.

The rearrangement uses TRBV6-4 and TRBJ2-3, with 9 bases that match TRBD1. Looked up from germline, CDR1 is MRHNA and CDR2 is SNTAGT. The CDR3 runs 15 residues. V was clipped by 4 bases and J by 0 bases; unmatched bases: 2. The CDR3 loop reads CASSAGQGSTDTQYF. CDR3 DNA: TGTGCCAGCAGTGCCGGACAGGGGAGCACAGATACGCAGTATTTT.

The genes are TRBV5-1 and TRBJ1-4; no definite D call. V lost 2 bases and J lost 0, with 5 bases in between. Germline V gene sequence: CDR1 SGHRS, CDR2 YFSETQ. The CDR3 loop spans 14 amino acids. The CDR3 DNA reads TGCGCCAGCAGCTTAGGTTCAACTAATGAAAAACTGTTTTTT. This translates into CASSLGSTNEKLFF.

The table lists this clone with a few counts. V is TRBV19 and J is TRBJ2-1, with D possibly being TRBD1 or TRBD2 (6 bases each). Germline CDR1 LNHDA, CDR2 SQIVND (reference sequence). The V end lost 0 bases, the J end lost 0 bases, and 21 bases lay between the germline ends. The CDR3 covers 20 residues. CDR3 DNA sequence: TGTGCCAGTAGTATAGATCGGAATTGGGGGGCGGGGAGCTCCTACAATGAGCAGTTCTTC. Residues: CASSIDRNWGAGSSYNEQFF.

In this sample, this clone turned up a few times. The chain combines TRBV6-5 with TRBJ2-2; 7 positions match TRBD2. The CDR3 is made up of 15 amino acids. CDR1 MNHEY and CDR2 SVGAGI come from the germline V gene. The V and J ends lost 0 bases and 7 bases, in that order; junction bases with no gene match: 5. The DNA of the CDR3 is TGTGCCAGCAGTTACTCCCCGCGGGGGATCGGGGAGCTGTTTTTT. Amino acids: CASSYSPRGIGELFF.